Listed below are T cell receptor beta chains from one sample, sequenced in a study of sequential checkpoint blockade in melanoma. Produced via immunoSEQ multiplex PCR; TCRdb's table is partial and in-frame only. The table records over 5,500 clones, 26% of them present only once. The sample was tumor tissue (inferred from file names), taken from a patient given nivolumab and ipilimumab in sequence. These receptors were taken from a human donor with melanoma. Each CDR3 is given with its conserved first and last residue. The D gene is left open where the match is weak. Only some rows state a clone size, as once, few, many or a class for expanded clones.

CDR3nt | CDR3aa | len | v_gene | d_gene | j_gene | abundance
TGTGCCAGCAGCTTAGGGCAGGGGATAGATACGCAGTATTTT | CASSLGQGIDTQYF | 14 | TRBV7-4 | . | TRBJ2-3 | .
TGTGCCAGCAGCCCAACTACGGGACCCCAAGAGACCCAGTACTTC | CASSPTTGPQETQYF | 15 | TRBV11-3 | . | TRBJ2-5 | many
TGTGCCAGCAGTTACAGAGGCGGTGAAGCTTTCTTT | CASSYRGGEAFF | 12 | TRBV6-8 | . | TRBJ1-1 | few
TGTGCCAGCAGCTCCCCCCTAGCGGGAGGACTGGCAGATACGCAGTATTTT | CASSSPLAGGLADTQYF | 17 | TRBV9 | TRBD2 | TRBJ2-3 | .
TGTGCCAATTCTAAGGGTCCAGGGGTGAACACTGAAGCTTTCTTT | CANSKGPGVNTEAFF | 15 | TRBV6-8 | . | TRBJ1-1 | .
TGTGCCAGCGATGAGTTCTCTAACTATGGCTACACCTTC | CASDEFSNYGYTF | 13 | TRBV6-8 | . | TRBJ1-2 | few
TGTGCCAGCTCACCCTCGGGTACTAGCGGGAGGGCCTACGAGCAGTACTTC | CASSPSGTSGRAYEQYF | 17 | TRBV18 | TRBD2 | TRBJ2-7 | few
TGTGCCAGCTCACCATGGGACCCACTGACTCCTTTCTTT | CASSPWDPLTPFF | 13 | TRBV18 | . | TRBJ1-1 | .
TGTGCCAGTCTGGGGGGCGCGGGGTTCGCTGAAGCTTTCTTT | CASLGGAGFAEAFF | 14 | TRBV28 | . | TRBJ1-1 | .
TGTGCCAGCCACTCCGGGACAGGGAGTTTCGGGGAGCTGTTTTTT | CASHSGTGSFGELFF | 15 | TRBV12-5 | TRBD1 | TRBJ2-2 | medium-sized
TGTGCCAGCAGTTTCGCATCTCGGGCTGGGGAGCAGTACTTC | CASSFASRAGEQYF | 14 | TRBV28 | . | TRBJ2-7 | few
TGTCCAGATTTGGGCCGGGCAAAGGGGCAGTACTTC | CPDLGRAKGQYF | 12 | TRBV6-8 | . | TRBJ2-7 | medium-sized
TGTGCCAGCAGGGGCCCGGGACAGGGCTCTGGAAACACCATATATTTT | CASRGPGQGSGNTIYF | 16 | TRBV2 | TRBD1 | TRBJ1-3 | few
TGTGCCAGCAGCCCAGGTTTCGACACTGAAGCTTTCTTT | CASSPGFDTEAFF | 13 | TRBV7-2 | . | TRBJ1-1 | few
TGTGCCAGCAGGGGTCGTGGGTGGCTAGCGGGGGTGAGAGAGACCCAGTACTTC | CASRGRGWLAGVRETQYF | 18 | TRBV28 | TRBD2 | TRBJ2-5 | .
TGTGCCAGTAGTATCCCCGGGATTAACTATGGCTACACCTTC | CASSIPGINYGYTF | 14 | TRBV19 | . | TRBJ1-2 | .
TGTGCCAGCAGCATGGGACAGGGAGACGAGCAGTACTTC | CASSMGQGDEQYF | 13 | TRBV7-2 | TRBD1 | TRBJ2-7 | many
TGTGCCAGCAGCGTCGGCGGGGCTCGCTCTGGAAACACCATATATTTT | CASSVGGARSGNTIYF | 16 | TRBV9 | . | TRBJ1-3 | .
TGTGCCAGCAGTGGGACACTAACCGGGGCCAACGTCCTGACTTTC | CASSGTLTGANVLTF | 15 | TRBV9 | . | TRBJ2-6 | medium-sized
TGTGCCACCAGCAGAGACAGGGCGGCGGGAAACACCATATATTTT | CATSRDRAAGNTIYF | 15 | TRBV15 | . | TRBJ1-3 | few
TGCGCCAGCAGCCAAGATGGACTCAATGAGCAGTTCTTC | CASSQDGLNEQFF | 13 | TRBV23-1 | . | TRBJ2-1 | few
TGTGCCAGCTGCAACATCGGGGACTACGAGCAGTACTTC | CASCNIGDYEQYF | 13 | TRBV28 | . | TRBJ2-7 | .
TGTGCCAGCACCACCCGAAGGAGTGGGGACACTGAAGCTTTCTTT | CASTTRRSGDTEAFF | 15 | TRBV11-3 | . | TRBJ1-1 | medium-sized
TGTGCCAGCACGGCGTCGGTTGGGTATGAGCAGTTCTTC | CASTASVGYEQFF | 13 | TRBV28 | . | TRBJ2-1 | .
TGTGCCAGTAGTATAGAAGCGGGAGTGACGAATGAGCAGTTCTTC | CASSIEAGVTNEQFF | 15 | TRBV19 | TRBD2 | TRBJ2-1 | .
TGTGCCAGCAGTATAGACAAGAGCTCCTACAATGAGCAGTTCTTC | CASSIDKSSYNEQFF | 15 | TRBV6-8 | . | TRBJ2-1 | .
TGTGCCAGCAGCTTGTGGGTTTCTCGAGGATTCTCTGGGGCCAACGTCCTGACTTTC | CASSLWVSRGFSGANVLTF | 19 | TRBV11-3 | . | TRBJ2-6 | many
TGCGCCAGCGCATTACAAGGGGCAGGAGATACGCAGTATTTT | CASALQGAGDTQYF | 14 | TRBV5-1 | . | TRBJ2-3 | .
TGTGCCAGCAGCTTGGAACCGACTAGCGGGAGTTCGAACACCGGGGAGCTGTTTTTT | CASSLEPTSGSSNTGELFF | 19 | TRBV11-3 | TRBD2 | TRBJ2-2 | .
TGTGCCAGCAGCTTGGATGTTAACAATCAGCCCCAGCATTTT | CASSLDVNNQPQHF | 14 | TRBV11-3 | . | TRBJ1-5 | medium-sized
TGTGCCAGCAGCATGGGCGGGGGAGGGCCGTTTAATGAGCAGTTCTTC | CASSMGGGGPFNEQFF | 16 | TRBV11-3 | TRBD2 | TRBJ2-1 | medium-sized
TGTGCCAGCAGCTCTTTAGCCGCGGGATATAGCGAGCAGTACTTC | CASSSLAAGYSEQYF | 15 | TRBV9 | . | TRBJ2-7 | .
TGTGCCAGCACCCGACAAAATCTCTCCTACGAGCAGTACTTC | CASTRQNLSYEQYF | 14 | TRBV6-8 | . | TRBJ2-7 | .
TGTGCCAGCAGTTTGGGCCAGGGCTACGAGCAGTACTTC | CASSLGQGYEQYF | 13 | TRBV28 | . | TRBJ2-7 | medium-sized
TGTGCCAGCAGCACCTTGACTAGCGGGAGTTGGGAGCAGTACTTC | CASSTLTSGSWEQYF | 15 | TRBV11-3 | TRBD2 | TRBJ2-7 | many
TGTGCCAGCAGCTTAAACATCCCCGTTGAGACCCAGTACTTC | CASSLNIPVETQYF | 14 | TRBV11-3 | . | TRBJ2-5 | few
TGCGCCAGCAGCCCTTTGGGAATATCTAGCACAGATACGCAGTATTTT | CASSPLGISSTDTQYF | 16 | TRBV5-1 | . | TRBJ2-3 | .
TGTGCCAGCAGTTACGGGACAGGGGAAGAAACGCAGTATTTT | CASSYGTGEETQYF | 14 | TRBV28 | TRBD1 | TRBJ2-3 | medium-sized
TGTGCCATCAGTGAGTCGCAAGGGCCCCAGGAGTCCACCTTC | CAISESQGPQESTF | 14 | TRBV10-3 | . | TRBJ1-2 | many
TGTGCCAGCAGTGTGGGGCGGGGCCAAGAGACCCAGTACTTC | CASSVGRGQETQYF | 14 | TRBV6-8 | . | TRBJ2-5 | .
TGTGCCAGCAGCCCAGGACTAGCGGGAGGAGGGGATACGCAGTATTTT | CASSPGLAGGGDTQYF | 16 | TRBV11-3 | TRBD2 | TRBJ2-3 | many
TGTGCCAGCAGCCTAGGAGGGACCACAGATACGCAGTATTTT | CASSLGGTTDTQYF | 14 | TRBV7-6 | . | TRBJ2-3 | many
TGCGCCAGCAGCTTGTTGGGACAGGGGGGGAACACTGAAGCTTTCTTT | CASSLLGQGGNTEAFF | 16 | TRBV5-1 | TRBD1 | TRBJ1-1 | large
TGTGCCAGCAGTTTGTCCCTAGCGGGAGGATCCGAGCAGTACTTC | CASSLSLAGGSEQYF | 15 | TRBV28 | TRBD2 | TRBJ2-7 | .
TGTGCCAGCAGCGTTGGACTAGCATCCCACGAGCAGTACTTC | CASSVGLASHEQYF | 14 | TRBV9 | TRBD2 | TRBJ2-7 | .
TGTGCCACCAGCAGAGAGGCTAGCGGATCCTACAATGAGCAGTTCTTC | CATSREASGSYNEQFF | 16 | TRBV15 | TRBD2 | TRBJ2-1 | .
TGCGCCAGCAGCTTGGGTCAGTACAATGAGCAGTTCTTC | CASSLGQYNEQFF | 13 | TRBV23-1 | . | TRBJ2-1 | few